Presented here are 20 T cell receptor beta chains from one specimen sequenced in a study of cytomegalovirus exposure and HLA in healthy donors. The primer mix had 60 Vbeta and 13 Jbeta primers. Method: immunoSEQ multiplex PCR; TCRdb's copy keeps in-frame clones and lacks some. The sample has roughly 100,000 clones; approximately 79% are singletons. Sequencing was performed on PBMCs. Receptors were obtained from a man younger than 45 in good health and CMV-seropositive.

The J gene is TRBJ2-5, the V gene TRBV5-1; D remains unclear. Trimming pared 4 bases from V and 0 bases from J, leaving 10 bases between. CDR1 and CDR2 from the germline V gene are SGHRS and YFSETQ. The CDR3 totals 14 residues. This chain's CDR3 is CASSPSVNQETQYF. The CDR3 region has the DNA TGCGCCAGCAGCCCCTCGGTGAACCAAGAGACCCAGTACTTC.

Only one count was recorded for this clone. The chain combines TRBV10-3 with TRBJ2-7, with D perhaps matching TRBD2 (6 bases). This CDR3 is built from 12 residues. Germline-derived CDR1 and CDR2 are ENHRY and SYGVKD. Trimming removed 4 bases from V and 5 bases from J, with 9 bases in between. The CDR3, as DNA: TGTGCCATCAGTGCGGGAGCCCACGAGCAGTACTTC. As protein: CAISAGAHEQYF.

V is TRBV30 and J is TRBJ2-5; TRBD2 agrees at 11 bases. Germline V lookup: CDR1 GTSNPN, CDR2 SVGIG (reference sequence). The CDR3 runs to 15 residues. Losses at the gene ends were 2 bases for V and 5 bases for J; bases not matched to a gene: 7. The CDR3 DNA follows: TGTGCCTGGAGTTCGGGACTAGCGGACCGGGAGACCCAGTACTTC. Translation gives CAWSSGLADRETQYF.

The chain employs TRBV9 and TRBJ2-3; a possible D gene is TRBD1 (5 bases). V lost 4 bases and J lost 0, with 15 bases in between. CDR3 length equals 16 residues. Germline V CDR1 and CDR2: SGDLS, YYNGEE. CDR3 bases: TGTGCCAGCAGCCCAAGAGGTGGGGCGAGCACAGATACGCAGTATTTT. Encoded protein: CASSPRGGASTDTQYF. Full variable domain (outside the CDR3, taken from reference TRBV9 and TRBJ2-3): DSGVTQTPKHLITATGQRVTLRCSPRSGDLSVYWYQQSLDQGLQFLIQYYNGEERAKGNILERFSAQQFPDLHSELNLSSLELGDSALYFCASSPRGGASTDTQYFGPGTRLTVL.

V usage is TRBV4-1 and J usage is TRBJ2-2; tentative D call: TRBD1 (5 bases). Trimming removed 4 bases at V and 1 base at J, with 10 bases between. The CDR3 totals 15 residues. Germline CDR1 is MGHRA and CDR2 is YSYEKL. The CDR3 nucleotides read TGCGCCAGCAGCCCCAGGGTCCTGAACACCGGGGAGCTGTTTTTT. Its protein product is CASSPRVLNTGELFF.

The gene calls are TRBV6-5 and TRBJ1-3; the D is unclear. V gave up 5 bases and J gave up 4 bases, with 15 bases separating them. Germline loops: CDR1 MNHEY, CDR2 SVGAGI. The CDR3 loop spans 15 amino acids. CDR3 in DNA: TGTGCCAGCAGTCCACAGAGGGCTCTGGGAAACACCATATATTTT. Translation gives CASSPQRALGNTIYF.

A remark on this clone: The sample has other DNA sequences that encode this CDR3 too. This sequence joins TRBV6-1 and TRBJ1-2; TRBD1 matches at 7 bases. Germline V lookup: CDR1 MNHNS, CDR2 SASEGT. Unmatched junction bases numbered 7, after V lost 6 bases and J lost 0 bases. This CDR3 is 15 amino acids long. In DNA form, the CDR3 reads TGTGCCAGCAGCGTAGGGGGCCTCCCTAACTATGGCTACACCTTC. Translation gives CASSVGGLPNYGYTF.

The CDR3 DNA reads as TGCAGCGTGACTGAGAATAGCAATCAGCCCCAGCATTTT. It encodes CSVTENSNQPQHF. The chain is built from TRBV29-1 and TRBJ1-5, with no clear D. V was trimmed by 6 bases and J by 0 bases, leaving 9 bases between them. The germline gives CDR1 SQVTM, CDR2 ANQGSEA. There are 13 residues in the CDR3.

The CDR3 sequence is CASSVGMEAGEKLFF. CDR3 nucleotide sequence: TGTGCCAGCAGCGTAGGCATGGAAGCGGGTGAAAAACTGTTTTTT. The chain joins TRBV9 to TRBJ1-4; D remains ambiguous. The V end lost 0 bases, the J end lost 7 bases, and 13 bases lay between the germline ends. Germline V gives CDR1 SGDLS, CDR2 YYNGEE. The CDR3 runs 15 residues.

The chain recombines TRBV27 with TRBJ2-3; D uncertain. The CDR3 has 16 amino acids. Germline CDR1 MNHEY, CDR2 SMNVEV (reference sequence). Trimming cost V 5 bases and J 2 bases, with 17 bases left between them. In nucleotides, the CDR3 is TGTGCCAGCAGTCCGAGGTGGTTAGGCACCACAGATACGCAGTATTTT. Translation: CASSPRWLGTTDTQYF.

The chain is built from TRBV5-4 and TRBJ2-7; 9 positions match TRBD2. J was trimmed by 2 bases and V by 4 bases; bases with no gene match: 13. This CDR3 spans 17 amino acids. Germline V gene sequence: CDR1 SGHNT, CDR2 YYREEE (reference sequence). The CDR3, as DNA: TGTGCCAGCAGCCCGGGCGGTCGCGGGGGGGTTACCTACGAGCAGTACTTC. It encodes CASSPGGRGGVTYEQYF.

The rearrangement joins TRBV10-2 to TRBJ2-7; 9 bases are a match to TRBD2. This CDR3 spans 17 amino acids. The germline V gene has CDR1 WSHSY and CDR2 SAAADI. The trim removed 1 base at V and 4 bases at J, leaving 11 bases unmatched. As DNA, the CDR3 is TGCGCCAGCAGTGAGTGGGATGGAGCGGGGGGCCGGTACGAGCAGTACTTC. Its protein is CASSEWDGAGGRYEQYF.

This clone was seen a few times. This sequence joins TRBV2 and TRBJ2-7; 12 bases match TRBD2. V dropped 2 bases and J dropped 4; count of bases not matched to a gene: 3. Germline V gene data show CDR1 as SNHLY and CDR2 as FYNNEI. There are 15 residues in the CDR3. The CDR3 DNA sequence: TGTGCCAGCAGTGAATCTAGCGGGGGGGCGTACGAGCAGTACTTC. Protein product: CASSESSGGAYEQYF.

The chain has TRBV9 and TRBJ2-1; TRBD2 agrees at 8 bases. The CDR3 sequence is 16 residues long. V gave up 0 bases and J gave up 9 bases; unmatched junction bases: 11. The germline CDR1 and CDR2 sequences are SGDLS and YYNGEE. This CDR3 is CASSVGSGGGLGEQFF. DNA of the CDR3: TGTGCCAGCAGCGTAGGCAGCGGGGGTGGATTAGGTGAGCAGTTCTTC.

Only one count was recorded for this clone. The V call is TRBV28, the J call TRBJ2-5, with a possible D match to TRBD2 (5 bases). Trimming cost V 6 bases and J 2 bases, with 16 bases left between them. The CDR3 is 15 amino acids. Germline lookup yields CDR1 MDHEN and CDR2 SYDVKM. The CDR3 loop reads CASSPGGRGQETQYF. The CDR3 bases are TGTGCCAGCAGCCCGGGTGGGAGAGGGCAAGAGACCCAGTACTTC.

CDR3 residues: CASSQDRGNQPQHF. The CDR3 bases are TGTGCCAGTAGTCAAGACAGGGGAAATCAGCCCCAGCATTTT. The chain is built from TRBV19 and TRBJ1-5; 8 nucleotides line up with TRBD1. The CDR3 runs 14 residues. V shed 5 bases, J shed 4 bases, and the junction held 4 bases outside the gene matches. Germline assignment: CDR1 LNHDA and CDR2 SQIVND (reference sequence). Full variable domain (missing parts from reference TRBV19 and TRBJ1-5): DGGITQSPKYLFRKEGQNVTLSCEQNLNHDAMYWYRQDPGQGLRLIYYSQIVNDFQKGDIAEGYSVSREKKESFPLTVTSAQKNPTAFYLCASSQDRGNQPQHFGDGTRLSIL.

This clone came up a few times. The chain employs TRBV14 and TRBJ2-1; 12 positions agree with TRBD2. After removal of 0 bases from V and 5 bases from J, the junction contained 14 bases not matched to a gene. Germline loops: CDR1 SGHDN, CDR2 FVKESK. The CDR3 extends over 20 amino acids. The DNA for the CDR3 is TGTGCCAGCAGCCAAGATAGACCGGGGCTAGCGGGGGGGCTGAACAATGAGCAGTTCTTC. Protein sequence: CASSQDRPGLAGGLNNEQFF.

The rearrangement uses TRBV6-1 and TRBJ1-2; no reliable D call. Germline assignment: CDR1 MNHNS and CDR2 SASEGT. CDR3 length: 12 amino acids. Trimming shortened V by 4 bases and J by 6 bases, and 9 bases separated the two germline ends. The CDR3 bases are TGTGCCAGCAGTGGACGGGGTAATGGCTACACCTTC. Protein sequence: CASSGRGNGYTF.

The rearrangement links TRBV4-1 to TRBJ2-3, with TRBD2 identical over 8 bases. This CDR3 is built from 20 residues. The V and J ends lost 0 bases and 6 bases, in that order; junction bases with no gene match: 20. Germline lookup yields CDR1 MGHRA and CDR2 YSYEKL. The CDR3 loop is CASSQDESAVLLRGGDTQYF. The CDR3 bases are TGCGCCAGCAGCCAAGATGAGTCTGCGGTCCTTCTTCGGGGGGGCGATACGCAGTATTTT.

This clone has more than one count but fewer than ten. The CDR3 loop reads CASSAGTGPHSPLHF. In nucleotides, the CDR3 is TGTGCCAGCAGTGCCGGGACAGGGCCCCATTCACCCCTCCACTTT. V is TRBV6-4 and J is TRBJ1-6, with TRBD1 matching 9 bases. CDR3 length: 15 amino acids. Germline V lookup: CDR1 MRHNA, CDR2 SNTAGT. Trimming cost V 4 bases and J 8 bases; bases outside gene matches: 6.